These 13 T cell receptor beta chains were sequenced from one sample in a study of cytomegalovirus exposure and HLA in healthy donors. PCR primers comprised 60 Vbeta and 13 Jbeta primers. Sequencing was performed with immunoSEQ multiplex PCR; in TCRdb, only in-frame clones are kept and a portion is missing. This sample has a few hundred thousand clones, with approximately 91% found just once. Sequencing used PBMCs. The receptors shown here come from a girl aged 2 to 9 in good health and CMV-seronegative.

CDR3 in DNA: TGTGCCAGCAGTTCACCCGGGGGGGGAGACAGCAATCAGCCCCAGCATTTT. It encodes CASSSPGGGDSNQPQHF. V and J are TRBV28 and TRBJ1-5; weak D call: TRBD1 (5 bases). The V and J ends lost 4 bases and 1 base respectively, with 17 bases between them. CDR3 length: 17 residues. In germline, CDR1 is MDHEN, CDR2 SYDVKM.

The chain links TRBV5-6 to TRBJ2-3; the D is unclear. The V gene lost 4 bases and the J gene lost 4 bases, with 4 bases spanning the gap. The germline gives CDR1 SGHDT, CDR2 YYEEEE. The CDR3 covers 11 residues. In nucleotides, the CDR3 is TGTGCCAGCAGCCGGGCAGATACGCAGTATTTT. Encoded protein: CASSRADTQYF.

This chain links TRBV7-9 with TRBJ2-1, with D possibly TRBD1 on 5 matching bases. The CDR3 consists of 14 residues. Germline V gene data show CDR1 as SEHNR and CDR2 as FQNEAQ (reference sequence). V lost 2 bases and J 7 bases, leaving 12 bases between the germline ends. The CDR3 bases are TGTGCCAGCAGCTTAATTTCAGGGTGGAATGAGCAGTTCTTC. It encodes CASSLISGWNEQFF.

This chain connects TRBV19 to TRBJ2-7, with 7 bases fitting TRBD1. J lost 2 bases, V lost 3 bases, and 7 bases had no gene match. The CDR3 covers 15 residues. Germline CDR1 reads LNHDA; CDR2 reads SQIVND (reference sequence). The CDR3 DNA follows: TGTGCCAGTAGTATTGGTGAGGGGGCCCCCTACGAGCAGTACTTC. It translates to CASSIGEGAPYEQYF.

This chain uses TRBV30 with TRBJ1-3, with 8 bases identical to TRBD1. From germline, CDR1 is GTSNPN and CDR2 SVGIG (reference sequence). The CDR3 totals 14 residues. The V gene end was trimmed by 7 bases and the J gene end by 2 bases; junction bases not matched to a gene: 7. This CDR3 reads CAFTSDRAGNTIYF. CDR3 coding DNA: TGTGCCTTTACCTCGGACAGGGCTGGAAACACCATATATTTT.

The chain carries TRBV6-6 and TRBJ2-3; 14 bases agree with TRBD2. Germline trimming cut 6 bases from V and 8 bases from J; bases unmatched to any gene: 10. CDR3 size: 16 residues. CDR1 MNHNY and CDR2 SVGAGI come from the germline V gene (reference sequence). The CDR3 DNA reads as TGTGCCAGCAGGGAAAGACTAGCGGGGGGGTCGGGTACGCAGTATTTT. This codes for CASRERLAGGSGTQYF.

This chain uses TRBV11-2 with TRBJ1-1; perhaps TRBD1 as D (6 bases). Germline values: CDR1 SGHAT, CDR2 FQNNGV. There are 16 residues in the CDR3. Trimming left V 5 bases short and J 4 bases short, with 20 bases between. The CDR3 DNA follows: TGTGCCAGCAGCCGCCAAGGGGGTTCCGGCGGCACTGAAGCTTTCTTT. Amino acids: CASSRQGGSGGTEAFF. Complete variable domain (other parts from reference TRBV11-2 and TRBJ1-1): EAGVAQSPRYKIIEKRQSVAFWCNPISGHATLYWYQQILGQGPKLLIQFQNNGVVDDSQLPKDRFSAERLKGVDSTLKIQPAKLEDSAVYLCASSRQGGSGGTEAFFGQGTRLTVV.

The chain is built from TRBV11-2 and TRBJ2-3; the match to TRBD2 covers 9 bases. The V gene's germline CDR1 is SGHAT and CDR2 FQNNGV. The CDR3 has 17 amino acids. With V trimmed by 3 bases and J by 5 bases, 12 bases remained unmatched. The DNA for the CDR3 is TGTGCCAGCAGCTTGACAGCGGGAGGCGTATCGGTAGATACGCAGTATTTT. It encodes CASSLTAGGVSVDTQYF.

The V gene is TRBV5-4, the J gene TRBJ2-7, with 11 nucleotides matching TRBD2. Trimming at V came to 0 bases and at J to 0 bases, leaving 5 bases not matched to a gene. This CDR3 contains 17 residues. Germline V gene sequence: CDR1 SGHNT, CDR2 YYREEE (reference sequence). In DNA form, the CDR3 reads TGTGCCAGCAGCTTGGGACCTCTAGCGGGAGGCTCCTACGAGCAGTACTTC. It specifies CASSLGPLAGGSYEQYF.

The chain joins TRBV30 to TRBJ2-7, with 7 nucleotides matching TRBD1. Germline V gene data show CDR1 as GTSNPN and CDR2 as SVGIG (reference sequence). V trimming: 8 bases; J trimming: 5 bases; junction bases outside the gene matches: 12. The CDR3 spans 13 residues. Written as DNA, the CDR3 is TGTGCCGGAAACAGGGGCCAGGGTGACGAGCAGTACTTC. It translates to CAGNRGQGDEQYF.

V is TRBV6-5 and J is TRBJ2-4; no clear D. Germline V gene data show CDR1 as MNHEY and CDR2 as SVGAGI. The CDR3 runs to 11 residues. Trimming shortened V by 8 bases and J by 5 bases, and 7 bases separated the two germline ends. Here the CDR3 reads CASGRENIQYF. The DNA for the CDR3 is TGTGCCAGCGGCCGGGAAAACATTCAGTACTTC.

The chain carries TRBV30 and TRBJ2-5, with 7 bases aligning to TRBD1. The CDR3 sequence is 17 residues long. The V and J ends lost 0 bases and 7 bases, in that order; junction bases with no gene match: 17. Per germline, CDR1 GTSNPN and CDR2 SVGIG (reference sequence). CDR3 DNA: TGTGCCTGGAGTGTAATCGAATTGGTGGGGACAGTGGGGACCCAGTACTTC. As protein: CAWSVIELVGTVGTQYF.

This chain links TRBV19 with TRBJ2-7, with 8 positions matching TRBD1. The V gene end was trimmed by 1 base and the J gene end by 3 bases; junction bases not matched to a gene: 14. The CDR3 contains 18 residues. The germline gives CDR1 LNHDA, CDR2 SQIVND (reference sequence). In DNA, the CDR3 is TGTGCCAGTAGTATAGCCCCCCCAGGGGGCGCAAACAACTACGAGCAGTACTTC. Its protein is CASSIAPPGGANNYEQYF.